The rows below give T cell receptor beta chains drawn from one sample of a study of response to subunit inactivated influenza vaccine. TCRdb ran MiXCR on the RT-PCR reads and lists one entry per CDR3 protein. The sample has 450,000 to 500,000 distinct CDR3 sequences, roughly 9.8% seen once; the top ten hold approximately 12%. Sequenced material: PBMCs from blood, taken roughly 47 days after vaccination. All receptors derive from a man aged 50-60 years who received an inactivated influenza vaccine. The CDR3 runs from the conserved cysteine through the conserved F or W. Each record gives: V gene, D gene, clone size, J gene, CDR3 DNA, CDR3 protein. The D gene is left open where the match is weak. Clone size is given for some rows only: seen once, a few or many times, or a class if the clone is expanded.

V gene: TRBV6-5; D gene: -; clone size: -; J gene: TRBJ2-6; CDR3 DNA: TGTGCCAGCAGTTACTCGATCGCTCCTGGGGCCAACGTCCTGACTTTC; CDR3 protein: CASSYSIAPGANVLTF
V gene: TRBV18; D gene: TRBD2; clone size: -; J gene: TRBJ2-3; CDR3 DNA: TGTGCCAGCTCACCAACTAGCGGGAGTGATACGCAGTATTTT; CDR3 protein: CASSPTSGSDTQYF
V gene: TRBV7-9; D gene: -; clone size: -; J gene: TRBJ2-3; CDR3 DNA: TGTGCCAGCAGCTTGGGAGCAGCGCCGAAGTATTTT; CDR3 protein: CASSLGAAPKYF
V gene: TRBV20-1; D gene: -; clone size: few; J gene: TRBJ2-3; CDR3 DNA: TGCAGTGCACGGTTGGGTACGCAGTATTTT; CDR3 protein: CSARLGTQYF
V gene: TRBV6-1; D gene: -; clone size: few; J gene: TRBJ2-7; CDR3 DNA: TGTGCCAGCAGTCTCCCGGGACGAAGCTCCTACGAGCAGTACTTC; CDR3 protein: CASSLPGRSSYEQYF
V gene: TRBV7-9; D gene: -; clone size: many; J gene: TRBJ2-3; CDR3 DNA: TGTGCCAGCAGCTTAGAAGGGCTGAGCACAGATACGCAGTATTTT; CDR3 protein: CASSLEGLSTDTQYF
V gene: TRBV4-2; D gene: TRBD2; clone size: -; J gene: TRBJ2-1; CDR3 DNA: TGTGCCAGCAGCCAAGAAGGGCTAGCGGCGTACAATGAGCAGTTCTTC; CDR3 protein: CASSQEGLAAYNEQFF
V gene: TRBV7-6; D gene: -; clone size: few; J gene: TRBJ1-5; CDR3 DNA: TGTGCCAGCAGCTCGGGGCAGAGGGACGACAAGAATCAGCCCCAGCATTTT; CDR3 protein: CASSSGQRDDKNQPQHF
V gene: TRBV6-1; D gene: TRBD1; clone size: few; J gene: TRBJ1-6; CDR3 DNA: TGTGCCAGCAGCAAAGGACAGGGCTATAATTCACCCCTCCACTTT; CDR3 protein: CASSKGQGYNSPLHF
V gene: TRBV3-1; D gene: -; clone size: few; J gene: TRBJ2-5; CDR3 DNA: TGTGCCAGCAGCCAAGTAGCACGGACGACCCAGTACTTC; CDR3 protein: CASSQVARTTQYF
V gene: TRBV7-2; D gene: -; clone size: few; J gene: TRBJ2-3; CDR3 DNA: TGTGCCAGCAGCTTAGACTGGAATACGCAGTATTTT; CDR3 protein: CASSLDWNTQYF
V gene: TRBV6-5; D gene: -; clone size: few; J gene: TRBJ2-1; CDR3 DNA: TGTGCCAGCAGTTACTCCCCTGGTGGGTGGCCTAGCTCCTACAATGAGCAGTTCTTC; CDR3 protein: CASSYSPGGWPSSYNEQFF
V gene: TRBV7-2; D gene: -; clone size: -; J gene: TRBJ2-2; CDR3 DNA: TGTGCCAGCAGCTTATTCTCCCTAAACACCGGGGAGCTGTTTTTT; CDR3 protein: CASSLFSLNTGELFF
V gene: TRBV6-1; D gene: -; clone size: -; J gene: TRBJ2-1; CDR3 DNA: TGTGCCAGCGCCTCTACATTCTCCTACAATGAGCAGTTCTTC; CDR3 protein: CASASTFSYNEQFF
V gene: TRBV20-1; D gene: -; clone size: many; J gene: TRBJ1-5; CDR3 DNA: TGCAGTGCAAAAAATCACAAACGGCAGCCCCAGCATTTT; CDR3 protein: CSAKNHKRQPQHF
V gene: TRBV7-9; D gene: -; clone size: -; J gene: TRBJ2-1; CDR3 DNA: TGTGCCAGCAGCTTCGGTTCAGGAGGGGTTGGTGAGCAGTTCTTC; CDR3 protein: CASSFGSGGVGEQFF
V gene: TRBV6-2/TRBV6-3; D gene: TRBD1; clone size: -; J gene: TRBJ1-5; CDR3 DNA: TGTGCCAGCGGTCAGGGGGGCAATCAGCCCCAGCATTTT; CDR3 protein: CASGQGGNQPQHF
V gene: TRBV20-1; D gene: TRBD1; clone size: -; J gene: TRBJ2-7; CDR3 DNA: TGCAGTGCTAGTACCGGGACAGGGGGTTACGAGCAGTACTTC; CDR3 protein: CSASTGTGGYEQYF
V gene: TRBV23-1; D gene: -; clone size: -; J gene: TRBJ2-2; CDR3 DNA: TGCGCCAGCAGTCAGCTGCGGGACAGACACACCGGGGAGCTGTTTTTT; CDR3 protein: CASSQLRDRHTGELFF
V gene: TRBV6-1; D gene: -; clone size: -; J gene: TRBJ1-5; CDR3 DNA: TGTGCCAGCAGTGAATTTGCCATCCTTAGCAATCAGCCCCAGCATTTT; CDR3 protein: CASSEFAILSNQPQHF
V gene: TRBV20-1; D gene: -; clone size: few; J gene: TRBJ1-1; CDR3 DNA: TGCAGTGCTAGAGAGTCTACTCCTGAAGCTTTCTTT; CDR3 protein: CSARESTPEAFF
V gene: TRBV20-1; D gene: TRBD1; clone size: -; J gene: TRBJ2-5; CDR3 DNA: TGCAGTGCTAGAGAGGACAGGGGGTTAACCCAGGGCAAAGAGACCCAGTACTTC; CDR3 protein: CSAREDRGLTQGKETQYF
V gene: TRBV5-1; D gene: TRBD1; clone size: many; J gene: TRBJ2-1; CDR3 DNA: TGCGCCAGCAGCTACACAGGGGCGACATACAATGAGCAGTTCTTC; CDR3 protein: CASSYTGATYNEQFF
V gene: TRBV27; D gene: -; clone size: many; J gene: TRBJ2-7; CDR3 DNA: TGTGCCAGCAGTTTACGAGAATTCAGCTCCTACGAGCAGTACTTC; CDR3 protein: CASSLREFSSYEQYF
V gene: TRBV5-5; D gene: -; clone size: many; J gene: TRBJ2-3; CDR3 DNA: TGTGCCAGCAGCTTGCGGCAGGGTCCGCGAGATACGCAGTATTTT; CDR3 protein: CASSLRQGPRDTQYF
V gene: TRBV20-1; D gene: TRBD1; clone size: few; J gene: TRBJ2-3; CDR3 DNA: TGCAGTGCTAGAGATACCAGGGGGCAAGGTGGCACAGATACGCAGTATTTT; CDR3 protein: CSARDTRGQGGTDTQYF
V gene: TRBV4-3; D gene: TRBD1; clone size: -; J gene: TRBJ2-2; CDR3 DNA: TGCGCCAGCAGCAAAGACAGGGTCCTGAACACCGGGGAGCTGTTTTTT; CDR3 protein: CASSKDRVLNTGELFF
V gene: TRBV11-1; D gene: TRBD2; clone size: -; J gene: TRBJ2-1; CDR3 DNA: TGTGCCAGCAGGTCTCCGGGACTAGTATACAATGAGCAGTTCTTC; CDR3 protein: CASRSPGLVYNEQFF
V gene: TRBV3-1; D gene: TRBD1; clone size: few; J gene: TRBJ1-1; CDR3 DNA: TGTGCCAGCAGCCCATTGAGCCCGGGACAGGGGAGTGAAGCTTTCTTT; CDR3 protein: CASSPLSPGQGSEAFF
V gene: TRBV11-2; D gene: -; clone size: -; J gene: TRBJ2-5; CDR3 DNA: TGTGCCAGCAGCCCTTTCCTTCCGGGACACCAGTACCAAGAGACCCAGTACTTC; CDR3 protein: CASSPFLPGHQYQETQYF
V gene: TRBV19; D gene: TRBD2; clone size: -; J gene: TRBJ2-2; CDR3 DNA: TGTGCCAGTAACCCAACGGGACTAGCGAACACCGGGGAGCTGTTTTTT; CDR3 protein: CASNPTGLANTGELFF